This T cell receptor beta chain was captured in a study of early T cells in non-severe SARS-CoV-2 infection. This clonotype came up a few times. Via MiXCR, TCRdb re-called the 5' RACE reads, giving one row per CDR3 protein. The sample consists of some 64,000 distinct CDR3 sequences, around 14% of them appearing once. Trimming cost V 5 bases and J 3 bases; bases outside gene matches: 4. The CDR3 covers 16 residues. Germline-derived CDR1 and CDR2 are SEHNR and FQNEAQ (reference sequence). The chain is built from TRBV7-9 and TRBJ2-3; TRBD2 matches at 14 bases. The TCR comes from an adult who was a healthcare worker with PCR-confirmed SARS-CoV-2 infection or an uninfected control (not recorded which). The sample consisted of whole blood. The CDR3 DNA reads TGTGCCAGCAGCGACGGGACTAGCGGGAGAACAGATACGCAGTATTTT. Translating it yields CASSDGTSGRTDTQYF. The variable domain in full, with the rest retrieved from reference TRBV7-9 and TRBJ2-3, is DTGVSQNPRHKITKRGQNVTFRCDPISEHNRLYWYRQTLGQGPEFLTYFQNEAQLEKSRLLSDRFSAERPKGSFSTLEIQRTEQGDSAMYLCASSDGTSGRTDTQYFGPGTRLTVL.